The TCR beta chain described here comes from a study of T-cell memory formation after mild COVID-19. TCRdb analysed the 5' RACE reads with MiXCR anew, one entry per CDR3 protein. The sample gives roughly 340,000 distinct CDR3 sequences, 15% of which show up once; 20% to 25% is in the top ten. This CDR3 contains 13 residues. The germline CDR1 and CDR2 sequences are DFQATT and SNEGSKA (reference sequence). The V and J ends lost 2 bases and 15 bases, in that order; junction bases with no gene match: 7. The sequence came from a young man who had mild COVID-19 (a few samples of this study predate the infection). Cell type and time point are not known. What was sequenced was PBMCs or a T cell subset sorted from them (not recorded which). The chain joins TRBV20-1 to TRBJ2-1; 13 bases are a match to TRBD2. CDR3 in amino acids: CSARRTSGGDGFF. The CDR3 nucleotides read TGCAGTGCTAGACGGACTAGCGGGGGTGATGGGTTCTTC.